This TCR beta chain was sequenced during a study of response to subunit inactivated influenza vaccine. Study-level points and caveats: There was a suggestion from the authors that each seasonal influenza vaccination recruits few new T cells.

Details on this clonotype: Its antigen remains unknown.

MiXCR, applied by TCRdb to the RT-PCR reads, yields one record per CDR3 protein. The table has about 650,000 distinct CDR3 sequences, about 14% seen once; the top ten hold about 7.6%. The source is a man in his forties or fifties who received an inactivated influenza vaccine. The sequencing used PBMCs from blood, collected 14 to 15 days before vaccination.

As DNA, the CDR3 is TGTGCCAGCAGCTTAGCTCCAGGGGTGGACTACGAGCAGTACTTC. It codes for CASSLAPGVDYEQYF. This chain connects TRBV7-9 to TRBJ2-7; TRBD1 might be the D (6 bases). The CDR3 is made up of 15 amino acids. Trimming removed 0 bases from V and 3 bases from J, with 12 bases in between. The germline V gene has CDR1 SEHNR and CDR2 FQNEAQ (reference sequence).